These T cell receptor beta chains were read from a single sample in a study of PD-1 blockade in classical Hodgkin lymphoma. The assay was immunoSEQ multiplex PCR, and TCRdb's table has in-frame clones only and misses some. The sample gives over 20,000 clones, more than 75% of which show up once; 2% to 3% is in the top ten. The sample consisted of peripheral blood mononuclear cells (PBMCs), taken at baseline. The receptors were sampled from a human donor with classical Hodgkin lymphoma. The CDR3 runs from the conserved cysteine through the conserved F or W. The D gene is left open where the match is weak. Only part of the rows carry a size: once, few, many, or a class if the clone is expanded.

j_call	d_call	v_call	clone_size	cdr3_nt	cdr3_aa
TRBJ1-1	NA	TRBV19	NA	TGTGCCAGTAGTCTGGGTGCCGCACTGAACACTGAAGCTTTCTTT	CASSLGAALNTEAFF
TRBJ1-3	NA	TRBV27	NA	TGTGCCAGGTCGAGGGGGGCATGTTCTGGAAACACCATATATTTT	CARSRGACSGNTIYF
TRBJ1-2	NA	TRBV6-6	NA	TGTGCCAGCAGTTATACGGGTAACGGCTACACCTTC	CASSYTGNGYTF
TRBJ1-1	TRBD1	TRBV7-3	once	TGTGCCAGCAGCACCAGAGGGGGCCTTGAAGCTTTCTTT	CASSTRGGLEAFF
TRBJ1-1	NA	TRBV19	NA	TGTGCCAGTAGTATAGTAGCGGAACCGAACACTGAAGCTTTCTTT	CASSIVAEPNTEAFF
TRBJ2-3	NA	TRBV5-1	NA	TGCGCCAGCAGCTTGGGAGGGGCGGAGGCCACAGATACGCAGTATTTT	CASSLGGAEATDTQYF
TRBJ1-1	TRBD1	TRBV7-9	NA	TGTGCCAGCAGCCCCTCCGGGACAGGGGGCACTGAAGCTTTCTTT	CASSPSGTGGTEAFF
TRBJ1-6	NA	TRBV7-2	NA	TGTGCCCTCTCGACGGGACCCAATTCACCCCTCCACTTT	CALSTGPNSPLHF
TRBJ2-3	NA	TRBV7-9	NA	TGTGCCAGCAGCTTAGGCGGGGTTAGCACAGATACGCAGTATTTT	CASSLGGVSTDTQYF
TRBJ2-1	NA	TRBV5-1	NA	TGCGCCAGCAGCTTGGTGGGATTGCCAAGGAGGAATGAGCAGTTCTTC	CASSLVGLPRRNEQFF
TRBJ2-7	NA	TRBV5-1	NA	TGCGCCAGCAGCTTGGCGGACGAGCAGTACTTC	CASSLADEQYF
TRBJ1-6	NA	TRBV27	NA	TGTGCCAGCAGGAGCGGGGGGAGTTATGGTCCACCCCTCCACTTT	CASRSGGSYGPPLHF
TRBJ2-2	TRBD1	TRBV5-1	NA	TGCGCCAGCACCTTGGGGACAGTGAACACCGGGGAGCTGTTTTTT	CASTLGTVNTGELFF
TRBJ1-1	NA	TRBV6-5	NA	TGTGCCAGCAGTTATCAAAGGACCACGCGGGGGACTGAAGCTTTCTTT	CASSYQRTTRGTEAFF
TRBJ2-7	NA	TRBV7-2	once	TGTGCCAGCAGCTACGACTCCCCGGGGGAGCAGTACTTC	CASSYDSPGEQYF
TRBJ1-1	NA	TRBV6-5	NA	TGTGCCAGCAGTAGAAACACTGAAGCTTTCTTT	CASSRNTEAFF
TRBJ1-3	NA	TRBV25-1	once	TGTGCCAGCAGTGACCGTCGCAGCTCTGGAAACACCATATATTTT	CASSDRRSSGNTIYF
TRBJ1-2	TRBD1	TRBV5-1	NA	TGCGCCAGCAGGCCCGGGACAGGGAGCCCTAACTATGGCTACACCTTC	CASRPGTGSPNYGYTF
TRBJ1-2	NA	TRBV7-8	NA	TGTGCCAGCAGCTTAGCAAACCTCTATGGCTACACCTTC	CASSLANLYGYTF
TRBJ2-2	NA	TRBV18	NA	TGTGCCAGCTCACCACCACAGGGTATCACCGGGGAGCTGTTTTTT	CASSPPQGITGELFF
TRBJ2-5	TRBD2	TRBV13	NA	TGTGCCAGCAGCACACTGACCAAACTAGCGGGGCAAGAGACCCAGTACTTC	CASSTLTKLAGQETQYF
TRBJ2-5	TRBD2	TRBV4-2	once	TGTGCCAGCAGCCAAGATGGGACTACACAAGAGACCCAGTACTTC	CASSQDGTTQETQYF
TRBJ2-2	NA	TRBV4-3	few	TGCGCCAGCAGCCCTGGCCCACCAGGCGTGGGCTCCGGGGAGCTGTTTTTT	CASSPGPPGVGSGELFF
TRBJ2-7	TRBD1	TRBV6-5	NA	TGTGCCAGCAGTAAGACAGGGGCCTCCTACGAGCAGTACTTC	CASSKTGASYEQYF
TRBJ1-1	TRBD1	TRBV5-1	NA	TGCGCCAGCAGCACGGGACAGGGGGACACTGAAGCTTTCTTT	CASSTGQGDTEAFF
TRBJ1-1	NA	TRBV25-1	NA	TGTGCCAGCAGGGTCGGGGGGCTTACTGAAGCTTTCTTT	CASRVGGLTEAFF
TRBJ1-3	NA	TRBV1	once	TGCACCAGCAGCCAAGATTCGGACAGGGGCACCATATATTTT	CTSSQDSDRGTIYF
TRBJ2-3	NA	TRBV9	NA	TGTGCCAGCAGCGTAGTTACTGACAGCACAGATACGCAGTATTTT	CASSVVTDSTDTQYF
TRBJ1-6	NA	TRBV18	NA	TGTGCCAGCACTATTAATAGTTATTCACCCCTCCACTTT	CASTINSYSPLHF
TRBJ2-5	TRBD1	TRBV7-6	NA	TGTGCCAGCAGCTTTGGACAGGGCGGAGAGACCCAGTACTTC	CASSFGQGGETQYF
TRBJ2-2	NA	TRBV5-1	NA	TGCGCCACAACGGAGGGGGCGCAGGGGACCGGGGAGCTGTTTTTT	CATTEGAQGTGELFF
TRBJ1-1	TRBD1	TRBV5-1	NA	TGCGCCAGCAGCGGGACAGGGGGAAGGTCTGAAGCTTTCTTT	CASSGTGGRSEAFF
TRBJ2-3	TRBD2	TRBV9	NA	TGTGCCAGCAGCCCCCGGACTAGCGGGGCTACGCAGTATTTT	CASSPRTSGATQYF